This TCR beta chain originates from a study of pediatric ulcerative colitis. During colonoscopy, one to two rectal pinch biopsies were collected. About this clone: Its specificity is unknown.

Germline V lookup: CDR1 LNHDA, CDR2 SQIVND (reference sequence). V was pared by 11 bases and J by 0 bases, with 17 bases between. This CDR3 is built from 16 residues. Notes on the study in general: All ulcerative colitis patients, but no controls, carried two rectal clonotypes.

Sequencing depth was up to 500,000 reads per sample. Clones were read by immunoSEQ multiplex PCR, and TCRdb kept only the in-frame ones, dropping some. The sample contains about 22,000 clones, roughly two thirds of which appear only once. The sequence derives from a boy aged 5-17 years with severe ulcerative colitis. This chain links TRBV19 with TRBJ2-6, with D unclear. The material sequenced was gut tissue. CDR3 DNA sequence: TGTGCCGTAAGACAAACCTTCACCTCTGGGGCCAACGTCCTGACTTTC. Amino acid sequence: CAVRQTFTSGANVLTF.